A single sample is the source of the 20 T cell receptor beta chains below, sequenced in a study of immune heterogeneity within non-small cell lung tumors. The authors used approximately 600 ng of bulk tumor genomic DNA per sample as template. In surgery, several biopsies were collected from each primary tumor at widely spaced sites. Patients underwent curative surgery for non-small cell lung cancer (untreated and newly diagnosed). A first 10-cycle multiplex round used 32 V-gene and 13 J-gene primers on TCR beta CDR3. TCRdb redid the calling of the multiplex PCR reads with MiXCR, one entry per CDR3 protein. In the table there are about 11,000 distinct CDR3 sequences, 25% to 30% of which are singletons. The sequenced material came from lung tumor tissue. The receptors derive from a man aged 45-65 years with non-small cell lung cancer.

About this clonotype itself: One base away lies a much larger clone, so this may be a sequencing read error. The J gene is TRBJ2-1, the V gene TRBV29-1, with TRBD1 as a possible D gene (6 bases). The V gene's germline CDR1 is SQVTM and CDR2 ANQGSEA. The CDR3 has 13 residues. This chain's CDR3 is CSSRNRDWNEEFF. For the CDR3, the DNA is TGCAGCTCCAGAAACAGGGATTGGAATGAGGAGTTCTTC.

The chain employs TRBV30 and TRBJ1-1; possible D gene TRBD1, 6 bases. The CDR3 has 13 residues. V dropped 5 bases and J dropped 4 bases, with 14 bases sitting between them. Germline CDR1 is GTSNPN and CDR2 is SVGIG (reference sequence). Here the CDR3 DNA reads TGTGCCTGGGGGACATGGGAAGTCACTGAAGCTTTCTTT. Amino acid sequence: CAWGTWEVTEAFF.

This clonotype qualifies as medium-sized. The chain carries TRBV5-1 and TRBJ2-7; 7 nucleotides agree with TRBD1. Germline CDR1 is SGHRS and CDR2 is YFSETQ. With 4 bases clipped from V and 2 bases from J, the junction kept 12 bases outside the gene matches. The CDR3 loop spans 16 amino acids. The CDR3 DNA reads TGCGCCAGCAGCACCGCGACAGGGTTTGGACCCTACGAGCAGTACTTC. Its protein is CASSTATGFGPYEQYF.

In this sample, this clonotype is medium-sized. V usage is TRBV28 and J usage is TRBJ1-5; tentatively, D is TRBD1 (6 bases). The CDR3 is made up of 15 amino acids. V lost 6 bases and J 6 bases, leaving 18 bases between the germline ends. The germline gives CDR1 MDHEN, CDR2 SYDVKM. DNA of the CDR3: TGTGCCAGCAGACAAGCCGGGGGGCCTAGTCAGCCCCAGCATTTT. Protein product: CASRQAGGPSQPQHF.

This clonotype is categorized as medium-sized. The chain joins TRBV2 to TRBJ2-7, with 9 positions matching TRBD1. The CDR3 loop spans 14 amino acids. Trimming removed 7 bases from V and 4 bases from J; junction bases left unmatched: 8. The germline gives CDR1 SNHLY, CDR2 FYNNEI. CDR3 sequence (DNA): TGTGCCAGCAACAGACAGGGGGGTCAATACGAGCAGTACTTC. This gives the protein CASNRQGGQYEQYF.

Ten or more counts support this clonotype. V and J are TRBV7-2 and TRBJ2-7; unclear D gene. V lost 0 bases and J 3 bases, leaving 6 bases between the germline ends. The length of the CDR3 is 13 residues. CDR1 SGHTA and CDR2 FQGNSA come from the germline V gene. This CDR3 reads CASSLAHGYEQYF. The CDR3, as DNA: TGTGCCAGCAGCTTAGCACACGGCTACGAGCAGTACTTC.

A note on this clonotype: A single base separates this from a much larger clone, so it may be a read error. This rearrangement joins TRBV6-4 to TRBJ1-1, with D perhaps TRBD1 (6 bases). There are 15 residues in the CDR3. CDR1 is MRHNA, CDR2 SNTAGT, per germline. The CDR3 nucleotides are TGTGCCAACAGTGAACGCGGGGGCGCGGACACTGAAGCTTTCTTT. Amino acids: CANSERGGADTEAFF.

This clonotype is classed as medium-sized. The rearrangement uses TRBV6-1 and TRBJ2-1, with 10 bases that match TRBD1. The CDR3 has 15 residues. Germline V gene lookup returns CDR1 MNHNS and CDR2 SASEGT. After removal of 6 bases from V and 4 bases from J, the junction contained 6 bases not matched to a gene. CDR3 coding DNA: TGTGCCAGCAGGGGGGACAGGGGAATATACAATGAGCAGTTCTTC. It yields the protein CASRGDRGIYNEQFF.

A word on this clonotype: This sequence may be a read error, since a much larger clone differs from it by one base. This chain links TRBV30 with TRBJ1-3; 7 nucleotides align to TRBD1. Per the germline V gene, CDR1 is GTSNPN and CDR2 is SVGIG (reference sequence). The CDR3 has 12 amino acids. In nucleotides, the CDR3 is TGTGCTTGCAGGGGGTATTTGAACACCATATATTTT. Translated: CACRGYLNTIYF.

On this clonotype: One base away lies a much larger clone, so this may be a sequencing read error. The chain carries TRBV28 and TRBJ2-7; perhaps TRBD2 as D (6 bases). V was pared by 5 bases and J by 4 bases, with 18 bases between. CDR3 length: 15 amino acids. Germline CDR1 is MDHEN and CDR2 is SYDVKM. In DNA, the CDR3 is TGTGCCAGCAGTACCATTGGAGGGGCGTTGTACGAGCAGTACTTC. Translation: CASSTIGGALYEQYF.

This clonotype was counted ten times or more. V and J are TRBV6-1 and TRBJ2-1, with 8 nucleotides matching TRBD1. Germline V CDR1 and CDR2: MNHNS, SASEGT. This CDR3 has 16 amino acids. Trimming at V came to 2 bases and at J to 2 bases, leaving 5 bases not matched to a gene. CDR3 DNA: TGTGCCAGCAGTGAACAACCGGGACAGGCCTACAATGAGCAGTTCTTC. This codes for CASSEQPGQAYNEQFF.

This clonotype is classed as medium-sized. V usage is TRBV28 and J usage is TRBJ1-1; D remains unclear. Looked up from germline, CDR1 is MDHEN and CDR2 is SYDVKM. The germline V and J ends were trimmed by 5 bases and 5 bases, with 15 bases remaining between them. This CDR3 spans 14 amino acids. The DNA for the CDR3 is TGTGCCAGCAGTCTGGGGAAGCTTACGACTGAAGCTTTCTTT. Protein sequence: CASSLGKLTTEAFF. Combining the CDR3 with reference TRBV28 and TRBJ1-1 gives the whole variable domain DVKVTQSSRYLVKRTGEKVFLECVQDMDHENMFWYRQDPGLGLRLIYFSYDVKMKEKGDIPEGYSVSREKKERFSLILESASTNQTSMYLCASSLGKLTTEAFFGQGTRLTVV.

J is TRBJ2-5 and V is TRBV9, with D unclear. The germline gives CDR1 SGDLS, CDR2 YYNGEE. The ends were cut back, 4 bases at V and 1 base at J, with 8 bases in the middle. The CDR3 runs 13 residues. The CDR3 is CASSNTPQETQYF. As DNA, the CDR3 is TGTGCCAGCAGCAACACGCCCCAAGAGACCCAGTACTTC.

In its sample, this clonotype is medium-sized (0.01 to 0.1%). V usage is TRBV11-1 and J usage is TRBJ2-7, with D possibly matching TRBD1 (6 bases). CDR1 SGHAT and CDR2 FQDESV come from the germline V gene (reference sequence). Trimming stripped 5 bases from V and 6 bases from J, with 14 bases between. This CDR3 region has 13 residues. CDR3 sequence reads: CASSLDSLGEQYF. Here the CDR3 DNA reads TGTGCCAGCAGCCTGGACAGCCTTGGCGAGCAGTACTTC.

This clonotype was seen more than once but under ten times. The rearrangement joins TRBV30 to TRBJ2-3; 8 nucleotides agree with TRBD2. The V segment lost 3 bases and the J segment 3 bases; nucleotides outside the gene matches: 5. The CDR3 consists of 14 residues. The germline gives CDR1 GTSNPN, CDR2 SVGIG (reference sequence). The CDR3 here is CAWRRGGATDTQYF. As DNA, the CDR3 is TGTGCCTGGAGACGGGGGGGAGCTACAGATACGCAGTATTTT. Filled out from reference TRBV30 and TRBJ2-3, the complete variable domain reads SQTIHQWPATLVQPVGSPLSLECTVEGTSNPNLYWYRQAAGRGLQLLFYSVGIGQISSEVPQNLSASRPQDRQFILSSKKLLLSDSGFYLCAWRRGGATDTQYFGPGTRLTVL.

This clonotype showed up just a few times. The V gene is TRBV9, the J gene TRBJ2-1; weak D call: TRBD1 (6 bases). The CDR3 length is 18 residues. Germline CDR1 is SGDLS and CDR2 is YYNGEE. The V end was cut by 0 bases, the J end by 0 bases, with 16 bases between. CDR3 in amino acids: CASSVEPTGPFSYNEQFF. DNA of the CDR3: TGTGCCAGCAGCGTAGAGCCGACAGGTCCATTCTCCTACAATGAGCAGTTCTTC.

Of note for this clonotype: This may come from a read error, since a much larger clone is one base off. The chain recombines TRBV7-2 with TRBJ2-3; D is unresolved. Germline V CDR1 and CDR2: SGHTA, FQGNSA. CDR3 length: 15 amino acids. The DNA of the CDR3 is TGTGCCAGCAGCTTATTCGGCCAGAGCACAGATACGCGGTATTTT. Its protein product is CASSLFGQSTDTRYF.

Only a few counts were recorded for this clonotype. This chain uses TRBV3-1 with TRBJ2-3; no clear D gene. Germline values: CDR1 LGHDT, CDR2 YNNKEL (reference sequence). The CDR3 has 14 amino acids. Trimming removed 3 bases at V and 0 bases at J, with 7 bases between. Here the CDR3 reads CASSHWGSTDTQYF. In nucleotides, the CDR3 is TGTGCCAGCAGCCATTGGGGAAGCACAGATACGCAGTATTTT.

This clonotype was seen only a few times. For the CDR3, the DNA is TGTGCCAGCAGTGACTCGACCACAGGGGACACCGGGGAGCTGTTTTTT. This encodes CASSDSTTGDTGELFF. The V call is TRBV6-4, the J call TRBJ2-2, with 7 bases lining up with TRBD1. Per germline, CDR1 MRHNA and CDR2 SNTAGT. V lost 0 bases, J lost 3 bases, and 4 bases stayed unmatched. The CDR3 is 16 residues long.

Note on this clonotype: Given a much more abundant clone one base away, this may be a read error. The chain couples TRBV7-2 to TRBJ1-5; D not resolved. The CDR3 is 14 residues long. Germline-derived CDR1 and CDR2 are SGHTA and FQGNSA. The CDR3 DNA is TGTTCCAGCAGCTTAGGATTCGGGAATCAGCCCCAGCATTTT. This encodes CSSSLGFGNQPQHF.